The T cell receptor beta chain under discussion was sequenced for a study of T cell repertoires in cytomegalovirus infection (dated by TCRdb to the late 2010s). In the study overall: Alongside well-studied HLA-B-restricted epitopes, the peptide stimulations were aimed at recently identified HLA-C-restricted CMV epitopes, whose presentation resists viral immunomodulation. Because public TCR beta signatures pointed to carriage of CMV infection together with the matching HLA type, the HLA type of each donor mattered for the analysis. The paper's findings and limits, for the study overall: The ex vivo response was dominated by HLA-C-restricted CMV-specific TCR beta clonotypes, which also provided the single most frequent clonotype in two of eight donors. In both this cohort and an independent cohort of approximately 350 donors, the cumulative frequency of public TCR beta family members distinguished carriers of CMV infection plus the relevant HLA type.

The instrument was an Illumina HiSeq 1500. TCRdb cleaned the public reads at Q25 with fastp, built clones with MiXCR and kept in-frame beta chains. When rows share a CDR3 protein, they turn into one entry using the most common DNA and genes. This sample lists 650,000 to 900,000 distinct CDR3 sequences; about 33% were detected once. 9.5% to 15% of the sample is held by the ten biggest clonotypes. Trimming takes 5 bases from V and 4 bases from J, and the germline ends sit 14 bases apart. CDR1 is given as SGHVS and CDR2 as FNYEAQ, both from the germline V gene. The CDR3 goes from the cysteine to the phenylalanine over 14 residues. The CDR3 DNA has 42 bases and is translated from base 1. A few counts support this clonotype. Its cognate antigen has yet to be identified. No base quality information exists; no much larger clone differs at one position. In the paper's terms, the treatment or condition label means: in vitro stimulation with specific CMV peptide epitopes to enrich CMV-specific T cells.

The chain uses TRBV7-6 and TRBJ2-5; TRBD1 is perhaps the D gene, given 6 matching bases. The source material was cultured CD8+ T cells from PBMCs, sampled from culture after CMV antigen stimulation. This TCR came from a human donor in good health (CMV status not recorded). Some clones in this sample may be carry-over from other donors' samples. The CDR3 here reads CASSRATGLETQYF. The nucleotides read TGTGCCAGCAGCAGAGCAACAGGGCTAGAGACCCAGTACTTC.